The sequence of this T cell receptor (beta chain) was determined in a study of control samples from healthy donors and cancer patients. Trimming removed 0 bases at V and 8 bases at J, with 8 bases between. Germline CDR1 reads WSHSY; CDR2 reads SAAADI. This CDR3 has 14 amino acids. The method was immunoSEQ multiplex PCR; TCRdb's version includes in-frame clones alone and lacks a portion of them. Among 75,000 to 95,000 clones listed, roughly 91% were seen once. This TCR derives from a woman between 50 and 59 years old with colorectal cancer. The chain combines TRBV10-2 with TRBJ1-6, with a possible D match to TRBD1 (5 bases). The sequencing sample was made of PBMCs. The CDR3 loop reads CASSESRGDSPLHF. The CDR3 region has the DNA TGCGCCAGCAGTGAGTCGCGGGGCGATTCACCCCTCCACTTT.